Below are 14 T cell receptor beta chains sequenced from a single sample in a study of OX40 agonist ivuxolimab in advanced cancers. Only in-frame clones appear in the TCRdb table, and some are missing; sequencing was by immunoSEQ multiplex PCR. The repertoire has 45,000 to 60,000 clones, around 90% of them found once; the top ten carry 5% to 7%. Source: CD4+ or CD8+ T cells sorted from blood, taken in a trial of the OX40 agonist ivuxolimab. The receptors originated from an adult with an advanced solid tumor such as melanoma, head and neck, liver or kidney cancer.

J is TRBJ2-1 and V is TRBV6-6; 9 nucleotides match TRBD2. Germline V gene data show CDR1 as MNHNY and CDR2 as SVGAGI (reference sequence). This CDR3 region has 15 residues. Trimming at V came to 6 bases and at J to 7 bases, leaving 10 bases not matched to a gene. The CDR3 DNA reads as TGTGCCAGCAGCATAGCGGGAGTATATGATAATGAGCAGTTCTTC. Translation: CASSIAGVYDNEQFF.

The rearrangement links TRBV18 to TRBJ2-1; 12 positions agree with TRBD1. Germline trimming cut 5 bases from V and 2 bases from J; bases unmatched to any gene: 4. CDR1 and CDR2 from the germline V gene are KGHSH and LQKENI. The CDR3 totals 16 residues. CDR3 in amino acids: CASSLGTGGTYNEQFF. The CDR3 DNA reads as TGTGCCAGCTCATTGGGGACAGGGGGCACCTACAATGAGCAGTTCTTC.

V and J are TRBV28 and TRBJ1-3, with no clear D. Trimming shortened V by 6 bases and J by 13 bases, and 16 bases separated the two germline ends. The CDR3 is made up of 12 amino acids. Germline V gene data show CDR1 as MDHEN and CDR2 as SYDVKM. Written as DNA, the CDR3 is TGTGCCAGCAGCGGACTTCGGCCTGATATATATTTT. It codes for CASSGLRPDIYF.

This rearrangement joins TRBV4-3 to TRBJ1-3; D is unresolved. The CDR3 spans 16 residues. V was clipped by 0 bases and J by 0 bases, with 9 bases between them. Germline CDR1 reads LGHNA; CDR2 reads YSLEER. CDR3 DNA: TGCGCCAGCAGCCAAGATGGCGGAGGCTCTGGAAACACCATATATTTT. Amino acid sequence: CASSQDGGGSGNTIYF.

The V gene is TRBV6-5, the J gene TRBJ2-2; D gene uncertain. CDR1 and CDR2 from the germline V gene are MNHEY and SVGAGI. The CDR3 is made up of 14 amino acids. The V and J ends lost 2 bases and 1 base respectively, with 5 bases between them. CDR3 amino acids: CASSYGVNTGELFF. The DNA of the CDR3 is TGTGCCAGCAGTTACGGGGTGAACACCGGGGAGCTGTTTTTT.

This chain connects TRBV9 to TRBJ1-1; no clear D gene. The V and J ends lost 0 bases and 5 bases respectively, with 8 bases between them. This CDR3 region has 13 residues. Germline values: CDR1 SGDLS, CDR2 YYNGEE. CDR3 bases: TGTGCCAGCAGCGTAGGCGGGTTTACTGAAGCTTTCTTT. Residues: CASSVGGFTEAFF. Full variable domain (rest looked up from reference TRBV9 and TRBJ1-1): DSGVTQTPKHLITATGQRVTLRCSPRSGDLSVYWYQQSLDQGLQFLIQYYNGEERAKGNILERFSAQQFPDLHSELNLSSLELGDSALYFCASSVGGFTEAFFGQGTRLTVV.

A single count supports this clone. The V and J genes are TRBV6-5 and TRBJ2-1; 7 nucleotides line up with TRBD2. Germline V gene sequence: CDR1 MNHEY, CDR2 SVGAGI. This CDR3 has 16 amino acids. Trimming took 4 bases from V and 7 from J; bases not matched to a gene: 13. The CDR3 nucleotides read TGTGCCAGCAGTTTGCAAAGCGGGGCCCTTTGGAATGAGCAGTTCTTC. Translation gives CASSLQSGALWNEQFF.

Only a few counts were recorded for this clone. This chain connects TRBV4-1 to TRBJ2-5; D remains unclear. The germline gives CDR1 MGHRA, CDR2 YSYEKL. The V end was cut by 0 bases, the J end by 0 bases, with 5 bases between. The CDR3 is made up of 14 amino acids. The CDR3 loop is CASSQEEYQETQYF. The CDR3 nucleotides read TGCGCCAGCAGCCAAGAGGAGTACCAAGAGACCCAGTACTTC.

The rearrangement links TRBV4-2 to TRBJ1-4; a possible D gene is TRBD1 (6 bases). Between the trimmed V and J ends, which lost 0 bases and 12 bases, there was a span of 17 bases. Per germline, CDR1 LGHNA and CDR2 YNFKEQ. The CDR3 totals 15 residues. The DNA of the CDR3 is TGTGCCAGCAGCCAAGATGCGGGAGGGGGAGTTCAACTGTTTTTT. It codes for CASSQDAGGGVQLFF.

The chain combines TRBV28 with TRBJ2-7; D is unresolved. The germline V gene has CDR1 MDHEN and CDR2 SYDVKM. The CDR3 sequence is 13 residues long. Trimming took off 6 bases at V and 1 base at J, with 10 bases between the two ends. CDR3 nucleotide sequence: TGTGCCAGCAGATCTGGATCTTCCTACGAGCAGTACGTC. Amino acids: CASRSGSSYEQYV.

The chain couples TRBV11-2 to TRBJ1-4; D remains unclear. This CDR3 comprises 14 residues. Germline V gene sequence: CDR1 SGHAT, CDR2 FQNNGV. Trimming pared 5 bases from V and 8 bases from J, leaving 15 bases between. The CDR3 DNA sequence: TGTGCCAGCAGCCCCGGCCTCGACACCGAAAAACTGTTTTTT. Its protein product is CASSPGLDTEKLFF.

This chain joins TRBV7-6 and TRBJ2-1; possibly TRBD1 for D (5 bases). The CDR3 loop spans 12 amino acids. V lost 7 bases and J 5 bases, leaving 9 bases between the germline ends. Germline CDR1 reads SGHVS; CDR2 reads FNYEAQ. This chain's CDR3 is CASTKDNNEQFF. The CDR3 coding sequence is TGTGCCAGCACCAAGGACAACAATGAGCAGTTCTTC.

CDR3 sequence reads: CASSQGLAGVWETQYF. CDR3 coding DNA: TGCGCCAGCAGCCAGGGACTAGCGGGAGTCTGGGAGACCCAGTACTTC. V usage is TRBV5-1 and J usage is TRBJ2-5; 14 nucleotides line up with TRBD2. Germline CDR1 is SGHRS and CDR2 is YFSETQ. This CDR3 spans 16 amino acids. Trimming removed 4 bases from V and 5 bases from J; junction bases left unmatched: 7.

The chain is built from TRBV6-4 and TRBJ2-5; TRBD2 matches 9 bases. CDR1 MRHNA and CDR2 SNTAGT come from the germline V gene. This CDR3 spans 15 amino acids. Germline trimming cut 0 bases from V and 1 base from J; bases unmatched to any gene: 0. Here the CDR3 DNA reads TGTGCCAGCAGTGACTCTAGCGGGGGCCAAGAGACCCAGTACTTC. As protein: CASSDSSGGQETQYF.